The table lists the clone carrying this TCR beta chain with a few counts. In the authors' methods: Estimated nucleated cell counts came from reference gene primer amplification. Libraries were prepared by immunoSEQ multiplex PCR; TCRdb keeps only in-frame clonotypes and omits some of them. The DNA was the basis for D and trimming; V, J and clone size are from that table. The table records a few hundred thousand clones, over 75% of them present only once. These data are taken from a study of blood T cell repertoires in COVID-19. Germline V gives CDR1 LGHDT, CDR2 YNNKEL (reference sequence). With V trimmed by 5 bases and J by 5 bases, 13 bases remained unmatched. The CDR3 covers 17 residues.

The V gene is TRBV3-1 (or the pseudogene TRBV3-2), the J gene TRBJ1-1, with 11 bases matching TRBD1. The source of this sequence is a woman under 30 who had recovered from COVID-19. Sample: PBMCs or T cells enriched from blood (not recorded which). CDR3 region: CASSSWTGGFGGTEAFF. In DNA, the CDR3 is TGTGCCAGCAGCTCCTGGACAGGGGGCTTCGGGGGTACTGAAGCTTTCTTT.